What follows are 15 T cell receptor beta chains derived from one specimen sequenced in a study of shared clonotypes between healthy human individuals. The assay was immunoSEQ multiplex PCR, and TCRdb's table has in-frame clones only and misses some. Here the sample spans roughly 2.5 million clones, around nine tenths being singletons. The specimen sequenced was naive CD4+ T cells sorted from blood. As for subset: CD45RA+ positively selected. The receptors originated from a man aged 18 to 35 in good health.

The chain links TRBV4-1 to TRBJ2-7; 9 nucleotides match TRBD1. Looked up from germline, CDR1 is MGHRA and CDR2 is YSYEKL. The CDR3 runs 15 residues. After removal of 6 bases from V and 0 bases from J, the junction contained 6 bases not matched to a gene. The chain's CDR3 is CASSSPGQGSYEQYF. The CDR3 DNA is TGCGCCAGCAGTTCTCCGGGACAGGGCTCCTACGAGCAGTACTTC.

The V and J genes are TRBV6-6 and TRBJ1-5; tentative D call: TRBD1 (6 bases). The CDR3 is 15 residues long. V shed 2 bases and J shed 2 bases, with 10 bases lying between them. Germline-derived CDR1 and CDR2 are MNHNY and SVGAGI (reference sequence). The CDR3 loop reads CASSYGGRGNQPQHF. CDR3 nucleotides: TGTGCCAGCAGTTACGGGGGCCGCGGCAATCAGCCCCAGCATTTT.

V usage is TRBV11-2 and J usage is TRBJ1-4; D is unclear. The CDR3 totals 18 residues. Trimming stripped 3 bases from V and 0 bases from J, with 17 bases between. Germline V CDR1 and CDR2: SGHAT, FQNNGV. CDR3 coding DNA: TGTGCCAGCAGCTTGAGCCGGTGGAACACTGCAACTAATGAAAAACTGTTTTTT. The encoded protein is CASSLSRWNTATNEKLFF.

The genes are TRBV2 and TRBJ2-7; TRBD1 or TRBD2 may be the D gene (5 bases each). CDR3 length: 19 residues. The ends were cut back, 5 bases at V and 5 bases at J, with 31 bases in the middle. Germline V gene data show CDR1 as SNHLY and CDR2 as FYNNEI. CDR3 sequence (DNA): TGTGCCAGCAGTCCCCGGGGCCTAACTCGGACCCAAGTAGGAGACGAGCAGTACTTC. Its protein product is CASSPRGLTRTQVGDEQYF.

This clone is a singleton in its sample. This chain links TRBV19 with TRBJ2-6, with D perhaps being TRBD1 or TRBD2 (5 bases each). The CDR3 sequence is 18 residues long. V lost 1 base, J lost 3 bases, and 16 bases lay in between. CDR1 is LNHDA and CDR2 is SQIVND in the germline V gene (reference sequence). CDR3 nucleotide sequence: TGTGCCAGTAGTATAGGGGGGACCGGTGCGGGTGGGGCCAACGTCCTGACTTTC. This encodes CASSIGGTGAGGANVLTF.

The chain employs TRBV4-1 and TRBJ2-5; TRBD2 might be the D (7 bases). CDR1 and CDR2 (germline): MGHRA, YSYEKL. V dropped 5 bases and J dropped 4 bases, with 14 bases sitting between them. The CDR3 extends over 14 amino acids. CDR3 region: CASSSGGVGETQYF. CDR3 sequence (DNA): TGCGCCAGCAGCTCGGGGGGCGTAGGAGAGACCCAGTACTTC.

The chain links TRBV4-1 to TRBJ2-7; D tentatively fits TRBD1 or TRBD2 (5 bases each). This CDR3 has 16 amino acids. Germline CDR1 is MGHRA and CDR2 is YSYEKL. The V and J ends lost 3 bases and 2 bases respectively, with 17 bases between them. CDR3 bases: TGCGCCAGCAGCCAGGGACGCGGGCGCCAGGCCTACGAGCAGTACTTC. Encoded protein: CASSQGRGRQAYEQYF.

The gene calls are TRBV28 and TRBJ2-4; 8 bases align to TRBD1. Germline trimming cut 5 bases from V and 2 bases from J; bases unmatched to any gene: 14. This CDR3 is 18 amino acids long. Germline V lookup: CDR1 MDHEN, CDR2 SYDVKM. The CDR3 sequence is CASSLTPTGQGSKNIQYF. For the CDR3, the DNA is TGTGCCAGCAGTCTAACCCCGACCGGACAGGGTTCCAAAAACATTCAGTACTTC.

The chain combines TRBV5-8 with TRBJ1-1, with D possibly TRBD1 on 5 matching bases. The CDR3 extends over 13 amino acids. V shed 5 bases and J shed 7 bases, with 15 bases lying between them. Germline loops: CDR1 SGHTS, CDR2 YDEGEE. CDR3 region: CASRKRGVGEAFF. DNA for the CDR3: TGTGCCAGCAGGAAACGGGGGGTTGGTGAAGCTTTCTTT. Based on the CDR3 plus reference TRBV5-8 and TRBJ1-1, the full variable domain is EAGVTQSPTHLIKTRGQQATLRCSPISGHTSVYWYQQALGLGLQFLLWYDEGEERNRGNFPPRFSGRQFPNYSSELNVNALELEDSALYLCASRKRGVGEAFFGQGTRLTVV.

V usage is TRBV28 and J usage is TRBJ2-5; D gene uncertain. Germline assignment: CDR1 MDHEN and CDR2 SYDVKM. The CDR3 sequence is 14 residues long. V was pared by 6 bases and J by 5 bases, with 16 bases between. The CDR3 nucleotides are TGTGCCAGCAGGAGAACATGGTTCCGGGAGACCCAGTACTTC. Translation: CASRRTWFRETQYF.

The V gene is TRBV6-1, the J gene TRBJ1-2; no definite D call. The CDR3 consists of 14 residues. The germline gives CDR1 MNHNS, CDR2 SASEGT. The ends were cut back, 6 bases at V and 1 base at J, with 12 bases in the middle. The CDR3 DNA is TGTGCCAGCAGCCGGATCGGCAGTAACTATGGCTACACCTTC. This codes for CASSRIGSNYGYTF.

The chain is built from TRBV19 and TRBJ2-7, with D perhaps TRBD1 (6 bases). Germline assignment: CDR1 LNHDA and CDR2 SQIVND (reference sequence). This CDR3 has 15 amino acids. The V end lost 1 base, the J end lost 4 bases, and 14 bases lay between the germline ends. DNA for the CDR3: TGTGCCAGTAGTATAGGAGGGGGAAAGGTTTACGAGCAGTACTTC. Amino acids: CASSIGGGKVYEQYF. Looking up the rest from reference TRBV19 and TRBJ2-7 gives the full variable domain: DGGITQSPKYLFRKEGQNVTLSCEQNLNHDAMYWYRQDPGQGLRLIYYSQIVNDFQKGDIAEGYSVSREKKESFPLTVTSAQKNPTAFYLCASSIGGGKVYEQYFGPGTRLTVT.

The V and J genes are TRBV30 and TRBJ2-7, with no clear D. Germline CDR1 GTSNPN, CDR2 SVGIG (reference sequence). The germline V and J ends were trimmed by 3 bases and 3 bases, with 18 bases remaining between them. CDR3 length: 15 residues. CDR3 in amino acids: CAWRSPEWTHYEQYF. The CDR3 DNA is TGTGCCTGGAGGTCCCCGGAGTGGACCCACTACGAGCAGTACTTC.

This chain links TRBV7-2 with TRBJ2-3, with 7 bases fitting TRBD2. The CDR3 loop spans 15 amino acids. Per germline, CDR1 SGHTA and CDR2 FQGNSA. V lost 5 bases and J lost 4; bases outside the gene matches: 9. CDR3 amino acids: CASSAQQRGSDTQYF. Here the CDR3 DNA reads TGTGCCAGCAGCGCCCAGCAGCGGGGCTCAGATACGCAGTATTTT.

This clone was observed a handful of times. This same CDR3 is encoded by further DNA sequences in the sample. V usage is TRBV30 and J usage is TRBJ1-1; D is unclear. The CDR3 is 12 amino acids. Trimming stripped 2 bases from V and 2 bases from J, with 6 bases between. CDR1 and CDR2 (germline): GTSNPN, SVGIG (reference sequence). CDR3 residues: CAWSRSNTEAFF. The CDR3 DNA sequence: TGTGCCTGGAGTAGGTCCAACACTGAAGCTTTCTTT.